The 8 T cell receptor beta chains given below trace back to one sample, sequenced in a study of Graves' ophthalmopathy and Graves' hyperthyroidism. The sequenced template was RNA, covering the TCR beta CDR3 region. First-round RT-PCR relied on HTBI primers, and a second-round multiplex PCR came next. TCRdb re-called the multiplex PCR reads with MiXCR, one entry per CDR3 protein. The sample holds around 1.1 million distinct CDR3 sequences, 35% to 45% seen once. What was sequenced was peripheral blood or thyroid tissue (not recorded which). All receptors derive from an adult man with Graves' hyperthyroidism.

The chain carries TRBV4-1 and TRBJ2-7; D is possibly TRBD2 (5 bases). V was cut by 1 base and J by 4 bases, with 14 bases left in between. Germline CDR1 MGHRA, CDR2 YSYEKL. The CDR3 runs 15 residues. The CDR3 here is CASSQGPADPYEQYF. The CDR3 DNA reads as TGCGCCAGCAGCCAAGGGCCAGCGGACCCTTACGAGCAGTACTTC.

The CDR3 sequence: CASGSPSEGRFRTEAFF. The CDR3 region has the DNA TGTGCTAGTGGTTCACCATCCGAGGGGAGGTTTCGGACTGAAGCTTTCTTT. This sequence joins TRBV12-3 or TRBV12-4 and TRBJ1-1, with a possible D match to TRBD1 (5 bases). The CDR3 extends over 17 amino acids.

Many counts were recorded for this clonotype. V and J are TRBV7-9 and TRBJ2-7, with 9 bases fitting TRBD1. V lost 5 bases, J lost 4 bases, and 12 bases stayed unmatched. Germline V lookup: CDR1 SEHNR, CDR2 FQNEAQ (reference sequence). This CDR3 is built from 16 residues. This CDR3 is CASSLSSGTGFYEQYF. CDR3 DNA: TGTGCCAGCAGCCTTTCCTCCGGGACAGGGTTTTACGAGCAGTACTTC.

This chain connects TRBV19 to TRBJ1-4, with D possibly TRBD1 on 6 matching bases. CDR1 is LNHDA, CDR2 SQIVND, per germline (reference sequence). The CDR3 is 12 residues long. Trimming removed 3 bases from V and 8 bases from J, with 7 bases in between. Written as DNA, the CDR3 is TGTGCCAGTAGTATCGACAGGGAAAAACTGTTTTTT. Amino acids: CASSIDREKLFF.

This clonotype was found a few times. The chain combines TRBV28 with TRBJ2-7; D is unclear. V lost 7 bases and J 3 bases, leaving 28 bases between the germline ends. This CDR3 spans 18 amino acids. CDR1 and CDR2 from the germline V gene are MDHEN and SYDVKM. DNA of the CDR3: TGTGCCAGCACACATACATCAGGTGGCGCGGCCACCAACTACGAGCAGTACTTC. Its protein is CASTHTSGGAATNYEQYF.

In its sample, this clonotype was seen many times. The chain employs TRBV29-1 and TRBJ2-5; D tentatively fits TRBD1 or TRBD2 (5 bases each). The V gene lost 1 base and the J gene lost 9 bases, with 15 bases spanning the gap. This CDR3 has 13 amino acids. Germline CDR1 SQVTM, CDR2 ANQGSEA. CDR3 protein: CSVEGGRVRAQYF. The CDR3 nucleotides read TGCAGCGTTGAAGGAGGCAGGGTGCGGGCCCAGTACTTC. The full variable domain, with the rest looked up from reference TRBV29-1 and TRBJ2-5, is SAVISQKPSRDICQRGTSLTIQCQVDSQVTMMFWYRQQPGQSLTLIATANQGSEATYESGFVIDKFPISRPNLTFSTLTVSNMSPEDSSIYLCSVEGGRVRAQYFGPGTRLLVL.

A single count supports this clonotype. The chain links TRBV20-1 to TRBJ2-7; 8 bases are a match to TRBD1. From germline, CDR1 is DFQATT and CDR2 SNEGSKA (reference sequence). The CDR3 has 14 residues. Unmatched junction bases numbered 7, after V lost 0 bases and J lost 6 bases. CDR3 bases: TGCAGTGCTAGAGATCTCGACAGGGGCTGCGAGCAGTACTTC. Amino acid sequence: CSARDLDRGCEQYF.

This clonotype was counted between two and nine times. The gene calls are TRBV19 and TRBJ2-7; the D gene could be TRBD1 or TRBD2 (5 bases each). The CDR3 covers 13 residues. Germline assignment: CDR1 LNHDA and CDR2 SQIVND (reference sequence). Trimming cost V 9 bases and J 5 bases, with 17 bases left between them. The CDR3 DNA reads as TGTGCCAGCAGTCCGGGACGATCTCACGAGCAGTACTTC. This gives the protein CASSPGRSHEQYF.